Listed below are T cell receptor delta chains from one sample, sequenced in a study of γδ T cells in repeated Plasmodium falciparum infection. TCRdb reanalysed the multiplex PCR reads with CATT. The table lists approximately 53,000 delta-chain clones, around 1.7% of them singletons. The specimen sequenced was gamma-delta T cells from blood. The receptors derive from a pool of human donors (malaria-infected and uninfected, not separated). Each CDR3 is given with its conserved first and last residue. D genes are given only for firm matches. Size tells how often a clone was seen (once, few, many) or the class of an expanded clone, and some rows leave it out.

v_call: TRDV1
d_call: TRDD3
clone_size: many
j_call: TRDJ1
cdr3_nt: TGTGCTCTTGGGGAGACGAGACTTCCCCCAGGTTATCTTCTGGGGATAAAGGCCGATAAACTCATCTTT
cdr3_aa: CALGETRLPPGYLLGIKADKLIF

v_call: TRDV2
d_call: -
clone_size: many
j_call: TRDJ1
cdr3_nt: TGTGCCTGTGACACCGCTCTGCTCCAATCTTTGTACACCGATAAACTCATCTTT
cdr3_aa: CACDTALLQSLYTDKLIF

v_call: TRDV2
d_call: -
clone_size: few
j_call: TRDJ3
cdr3_nt: TGTGCTTGTGACACCGTGGGGGGCTCCTGGAACGCCCGACAGACGTTTTTC
cdr3_aa: CACDTVGGSWNARQTFF

v_call: TRDV1
d_call: -
clone_size: medium-sized
j_call: TRDJ1
cdr3_nt: TGTGCTCTTGGGACAACACACACCGATAAACTCATCTTT
cdr3_aa: CALGTTHTDKLIF

v_call: TRDV1
d_call: TRDD2
clone_size: many
j_call: TRDJ1
cdr3_nt: TGTGCTCTTGGGGCGCCCTTACCTTCCTCATACCAACTCGAAACCGATAAACTCATCTTT
cdr3_aa: CALGAPLPSSYQLETDKLIF

v_call: TRDV1
d_call: TRDD3
clone_size: many
j_call: TRDJ1
cdr3_nt: TGTGCTCTTGGGGAAATAGTGTCCCTCGTACTGGGGGATAGCCCCACCGATAAACTCATCTTT
cdr3_aa: CALGEIVSLVLGDSPTDKLIF

v_call: TRDV1
d_call: TRDD3
clone_size: -
j_call: TRDJ1
cdr3_nt: TGTGCTCTTGGTCGAGGCCTTCTCCTCCTCCACTGGGGGGTACTTACCGATAAACTCATCTTT
cdr3_aa: CALGRGLLLLHWGVLTDKLIF

v_call: TRDV1
d_call: TRDD3
clone_size: many
j_call: TRDJ1
cdr3_nt: TGTGCTCTTGGGCTGCTACCTTACTGGGGGACCGATAAACTCATCTTT
cdr3_aa: CALGLLPYWGTDKLIF

v_call: TRDV1
d_call: TRDD3
clone_size: medium-sized
j_call: TRDJ1
cdr3_nt: TGTGCTCTTGGGGAAGTTCCTACCGAAATGATACTGGGGGATAATATCGATAAACTCATCTTT
cdr3_aa: CALGEVPTEMILGDNIDKLIF

v_call: TRDV2
d_call: TRDD3
clone_size: medium-sized
j_call: TRDJ1
cdr3_nt: TGTGCCTGTGACACACTGGGGGGTAGTAAACTCATCTTT
cdr3_aa: CACDTLGGSKLIF

v_call: TRDV1
d_call: -
clone_size: many
j_call: TRDJ1
cdr3_nt: TGTGCTCTTGGGGACCGATTGTCCCGGGTCACCGATAAACTCATCTTT
cdr3_aa: CALGDRLSRVTDKLIF

v_call: TRDV1
d_call: -
clone_size: many
j_call: TRDJ1
cdr3_nt: TGTGCTCTTGGGGGATTAGTCCTACCCGTTGCGGGGCCCGATAAACTCATCTTT
cdr3_aa: CALGGLVLPVAGPDKLIF

v_call: TRDV1
d_call: -
clone_size: many
j_call: TRDJ1
cdr3_nt: TGTGCTCTTGGGAGGGGCGCGCTCCCGGCAAAAAACACCGATAAACTCATCTTT
cdr3_aa: CALGRGALPAKNTDKLIF

v_call: TRDV2
d_call: -
clone_size: medium-sized
j_call: TRDJ1
cdr3_nt: TGTGCCTGTGGTTCCTACTGGGCATACACCGATAAACTCATCTTT
cdr3_aa: CACGSYWAYTDKLIF

v_call: TRDV1
d_call: TRDD2
clone_size: many
j_call: TRDJ1
cdr3_nt: TGTGCTCTTGGGGATCCTACTGCCTTCCTACTCCTTACTGCACCTTACACCGATAAACTCATCTTT
cdr3_aa: CALGDPTAFLLLTAPYTDKLIF

v_call: TRDV1
d_call: TRDD3
clone_size: many
j_call: TRDJ1
cdr3_nt: TGTGCTCTTGGGGATATCCGATTAAGGGGGATACGGAGAACCGATAAACTCATCTTT
cdr3_aa: CALGDIRLRGIRRTDKLIF

v_call: TRDV1
d_call: -
clone_size: many
j_call: TRDJ1
cdr3_nt: TGTGCTCTTGGGGAACAAAGGCACATCCTCCACCCACTTAAAAGAGGACCCGATAAACTCATCTTT
cdr3_aa: CALGEQRHILHPLKRGPDKLIF

v_call: TRDV1
d_call: TRDD2
clone_size: many
j_call: TRDJ1
cdr3_nt: TGTGCTCTTGGGGACGCGACCCTTCCTACACATGACTGGACTGTATACACCGATAAACTCATCTTT
cdr3_aa: CALGDATLPTHDWTVYTDKLIF

v_call: TRDV1
d_call: TRDD3
clone_size: many
j_call: TRDJ1
cdr3_nt: TGTGCTCTTGGGGAACGGGGGCGGGCCTTCTTCACACTGGGGGATACGGACACCGATAAACTCATCTTT
cdr3_aa: CALGERGRAFFTLGDTDTDKLIF

v_call: TRDV1
d_call: TRDD3
clone_size: many
j_call: TRDJ1
cdr3_nt: TGTGCTCTTGGGGAGGGGGTCCGGCGTTACACCTTACTGGGGCCCTATAAACTCATCTTT
cdr3_aa: CALGEGVRRYTLLGPYKLIF

v_call: TRDV1
d_call: TRDD2
clone_size: many
j_call: TRDJ1
cdr3_nt: TGTGCTCTTGGGGAACCGATTTCCTACGATTTTGGGCCCGATAAACTCATCTTT
cdr3_aa: CALGEPISYDFGPDKLIF

v_call: TRDV1
d_call: -
clone_size: large
j_call: TRDJ1
cdr3_nt: TGTGCTCTATTCCTATTGAACACCGATAAACTCATCTTT
cdr3_aa: CALFLLNTDKLIF